This TCR beta chain emerged from a study of CD8 T cells in ankylosing spondylitis. Study-level findings and limits: In reactive arthritis synovial fluid and blood, some motif variants had been reported before. What seemed typical of ankylosing spondylitis blood was a TCR beta motif built from roughly eight highly homologous variants. Reportedly, matched ankylosing spondylitis synovial fluid was significantly enriched for disease-linked clones.

There are 15 residues in the CDR3. V gave up 6 bases and J gave up 0 bases, with 12 bases separating them. Germline CDR1 and CDR2: MNHNS and SASEGT. TCR beta libraries were made by quantitative 5'-RACE with molecular barcodes. TCRdb reanalysed the 5' RACE reads using MiXCR and keeps one entry per CDR3 protein. The sample lists approximately 520,000 distinct CDR3 sequences, about 5% occurring once. This clonotype was counted at least ten times. As yet, its antigen is unknown. The genes are TRBV6-1 and TRBJ2-4; D might be TRBD1 (5 bases). The sequence was obtained from a male donor with ankylosing spondylitis. Sequencing used blood, either unsorted or a sorted T cell fraction (not recorded which). The CDR3 nucleotides are TGTGCCAGCAGATTTTCTCAGGGAGCCAAAAACATTCAGTACTTC. This encodes CASRFSQGAKNIQYF.